One and the same sample provided the 15 T cell receptor beta chains below, sequenced in a study of T-cell reconstitution after alpha-beta-depleted transplantation in children. Using unique molecular identifiers, the investigators prepared the TCRbeta library. TCRdb reanalysed the PCR reads using MiXCR and keeps one entry per CDR3 protein. The sample comprises a few hundred thousand distinct CDR3 sequences, approximately 10% of which are singletons, and roughly 2.5% rests with the top ten. Here the sequenced sample was PBMCs from the stem cell graft donor, taken from the stem cell graft. The receptors stem from a human donor who donated a stem cell graft to a child with acute lymphoblastic leukemia.

A few counts support this clonotype. The V gene is TRBV9, the J gene TRBJ2-7, with D unresolved. The V gene's germline CDR1 is SGDLS and CDR2 YYNGEE. CDR3 length equals 14 residues. The V gene lost 0 bases and the J gene lost 5 bases, with 12 bases spanning the gap. The CDR3 sequence is CASSVGVEPHEQYF. In DNA, the CDR3 is TGTGCCAGCAGCGTAGGGGTAGAACCCCACGAGCAGTACTTC.

This clonotype was counted many times. The gene calls are TRBV4-3 and TRBJ1-4; a possible D gene is TRBD1 (6 bases). CDR1 and CDR2 (germline): LGHNA, YSLEER. This CDR3 comprises 17 residues. With 3 bases removed from V and 8 bases from J, the gap between germline ends came to 22 bases. This chain's CDR3 is CASSHEAGARPVEKLFF. CDR3 DNA: TGCGCCAGCAGCCATGAGGCAGGGGCGAGGCCGGTGGAAAAACTGTTTTTT.

The gene calls are TRBV14 and TRBJ2-5, with 12 bases aligning to TRBD2. Trimming at V came to 4 bases and at J to 5 bases, leaving 17 bases not matched to a gene. The CDR3 covers 19 residues. The V gene's germline CDR1 is SGHDN and CDR2 FVKESK. This chain's CDR3 is CASSLRDRLAGVYVETQYF. CDR3 coding DNA: TGTGCCAGCAGCCTCCGGGACAGACTAGCGGGAGTCTACGTGGAGACCCAGTACTTC.

There are a few counts of this clonotype. The CDR3 here is CASSSLQRLAGYNEQFF. The CDR3 nucleotides are TGTGCCAGCAGCTCCCTCCAGCGACTAGCGGGTTACAATGAGCAGTTCTTC. V is TRBV7-9 and J is TRBJ2-1, with 10 bases that match TRBD2. The J segment lost 4 bases and the V segment lost 4 bases, leaving 10 bases of the junction unmatched. The CDR3 is made up of 17 amino acids. Germline V gene lookup returns CDR1 SEHNR and CDR2 FQNEAQ (reference sequence).

The table lists this clonotype with many counts. One end of the junction is discordant with germline, which a read error may explain. This chain links TRBV4-3 with TRBJ2-2; maybe TRBD1 (6 bases). Germline V gives CDR1 LGHNA, CDR2 YSLEER. There are 15 residues in the CDR3. The CDR3 here is CASSQDRPNTGELFF. CDR3 coding DNA: TGTGCCAGCAGCCAGGACAGACCGAACACCGGGGAGCTGTTTTTT.

The table lists this clonotype with many counts. V is TRBV2 and J is TRBJ1-1; TRBD1 might be the D (5 bases). The germline V and J ends were trimmed by 6 bases and 6 bases, with 11 bases remaining between them. CDR3 length equals 12 residues. Germline loops: CDR1 SNHLY, CDR2 FYNNEI. CDR3 nucleotides: TGTGCCAGCAGGGGCCCGGGACCTGAAGCTTTCTTT. It specifies CASRGPGPEAFF.

This clonotype was seen only a few times. The V gene is TRBV4-2, the J gene TRBJ2-7; D gene unclear. Trimming took off 2 bases at V and 1 base at J, with 9 bases between the two ends. The CDR3 spans 14 residues. Germline CDR1 LGHNA, CDR2 YNFKEQ. The CDR3 bases are TGTGCCAGCAGCCAAACAGAGGTGTCCTACGAGCAGTACTTC. Translated: CASSQTEVSYEQYF.

This clonotype was seen more than once but under ten times. The chain links TRBV15 to TRBJ2-1, with 10 nucleotides matching TRBD2. This CDR3 contains 14 residues. V gave up 4 bases and J gave up 8 bases; unmatched junction bases: 5. Germline V CDR1 and CDR2: LNHNV, YYDKDF (reference sequence). For the CDR3, the DNA is TGTGCCACCAGCAAAGCGGGAGGGCCTTATGAGCAGTTCTTC. It specifies CATSKAGGPYEQFF.

This clonotype has only a few counts. This chain uses TRBV18 with TRBJ2-4; D not certain. The CDR3 consists of 14 residues. Germline loops: CDR1 KGHSH, CDR2 LQKENI. V was shortened by 3 bases and J by 6 bases, with 12 bases between the two germline ends. DNA for the CDR3: TGTGCCAGCTCACCCCGCGTTGATGCAAACATTCAGTACTTC. Its translation: CASSPRVDANIQYF.

This clonotype was observed a handful of times. This chain links TRBV4-1 with TRBJ1-2, with TRBD1 matching over 7 bases. J gave up 4 bases and V 1 base, and 12 bases lay outside the gene matches. CDR1 MGHRA and CDR2 YSYEKL come from the germline V gene. The CDR3 contains 17 residues. CDR3 residues: CASSQVAGGAFGYGYTF. The CDR3 nucleotides are TGCGCCAGCAGCCAAGTCGCAGGGGGTGCTTTCGGCTATGGCTACACCTTC.

This clonotype occurred many times. The V and J genes are TRBV4-2 and TRBJ2-7, with D unresolved. CDR1 is LGHNA and CDR2 is YNFKEQ in the germline V gene. The CDR3 length is 15 residues. V was pared by 2 bases and J by 0 bases, with 11 bases between. The CDR3 DNA reads TGTGCCAGCAGCCAATCTAGACTGGTCTCCTACGAGCAGTACTTC. It specifies CASSQSRLVSYEQYF.

This clonotype was seen more than once but under ten times. The chain has TRBV6-2 or TRBV6-3 and TRBJ1-1; TRBD1 matches at 9 bases. This CDR3 contains 15 residues. Per germline, CDR1 MNHEY and CDR2 SVGEGT. V gave up 4 bases and J gave up 1 base; unmatched junction bases: 4. CDR3 loop: CASSFDRGANTEAFF. Here the CDR3 DNA reads TGTGCCAGCAGTTTCGACAGGGGGGCGAACACTGAAGCTTTCTTT.

J is TRBJ1-1 and V is TRBV5-1; D is unclear. Germline CDR1 and CDR2: SGHRS and YFSETQ. This CDR3 contains 14 residues. Deletions cut 3 bases from V and 5 bases from J, with 14 bases between. CDR3 loop: CASSSPTPGTEAFF. The CDR3 region has the DNA TGCGCCAGCAGCTCCCCCACGCCGGGTACTGAAGCTTTCTTT.

This chain joins TRBV7-2 and TRBJ1-5; a weak D match, TRBD1 (6 bases). Germline V lookup: CDR1 SGHTA, CDR2 FQGNSA. The length of the CDR3 is 16 residues. V was trimmed by 1 base and J by 7 bases, leaving 17 bases between them. The CDR3 protein is CASSLDFGTQGQPQHF. The DNA of the CDR3 is TGTGCCAGCAGCTTAGACTTCGGAACACAGGGACAGCCCCAGCATTTT.

The sample holds a few counts of this clonotype. The rearrangement links TRBV5-5 to TRBJ2-2; TRBD1 or TRBD2 may be the D gene (6 bases each). The CDR3 runs to 13 residues. The V end lost 4 bases, the J end lost 3 bases, and 7 bases lay between the germline ends. Germline lookup yields CDR1 SGHKS and CDR2 YYEKEE (reference sequence). The CDR3 DNA follows: TGTGCCAGCAGCAGGGGGGACACCGGGGAGCTGTTTTTT. It is translated as CASSRGDTGELFF. Combining the CDR3 with reference TRBV5-5 and TRBJ2-2 gives the whole variable domain DAGVTQSPTHLIKTRGQQVTLRCSPISGHKSVSWYQQVLGQGPQFIFQYYEKEERGRGNFPDRFSARQFPNYSSELNVNALLLGDSALYLCASSRGDTGELFFGEGSRLTVL.